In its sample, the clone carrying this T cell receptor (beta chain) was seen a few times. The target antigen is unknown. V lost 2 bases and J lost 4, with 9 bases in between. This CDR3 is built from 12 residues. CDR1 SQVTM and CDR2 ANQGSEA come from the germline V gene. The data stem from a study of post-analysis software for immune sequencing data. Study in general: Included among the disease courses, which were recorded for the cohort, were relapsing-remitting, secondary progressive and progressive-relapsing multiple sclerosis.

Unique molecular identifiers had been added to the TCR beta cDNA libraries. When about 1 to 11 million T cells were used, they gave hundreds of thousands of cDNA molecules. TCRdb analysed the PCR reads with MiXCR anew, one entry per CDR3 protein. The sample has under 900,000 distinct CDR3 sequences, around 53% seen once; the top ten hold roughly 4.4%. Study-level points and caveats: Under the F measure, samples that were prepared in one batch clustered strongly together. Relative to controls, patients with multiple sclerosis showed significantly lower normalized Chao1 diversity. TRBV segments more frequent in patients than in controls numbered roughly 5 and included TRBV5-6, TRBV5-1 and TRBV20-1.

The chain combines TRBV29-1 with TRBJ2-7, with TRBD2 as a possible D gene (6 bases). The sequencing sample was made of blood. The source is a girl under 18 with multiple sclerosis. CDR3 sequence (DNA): TGCAGCGTTGAAAATGGGGGGTACGAGCAGTACTTC. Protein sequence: CSVENGGYEQYF.